One TCR beta chain is described in this entry. Original handling: Amplification with reference gene primers provided the estimates of nucleated cell counts. Measured with immunoSEQ multiplex PCR; TCRdb has only the in-frame clones, and not every one. Clone size and the V and J calls come from that table; the DNA yielded D and trimming. The sample records 110,000 to 150,000 clones, around 87% being singletons. These data belong to a study of blood T cell repertoires in COVID-19. For the study at large: In each case, the material was cDNA or gDNA derived from T cells, B-cell-depleted T cells, or PBMCs.

Germline V gene sequence: CDR1 KGHSH, CDR2 LQKENI. The CDR3 runs 16 residues. V lost 0 bases and J lost 0, with 9 bases in between. Sequenced material: peripheral blood. This TCR came from a human donor in a cohort sampled during active COVID-19. The V gene is TRBV18, the J gene TRBJ1-3, with D unclear. CDR3: CASSPPPLASGNTIYF. The DNA for the CDR3 is TGTGCCAGCTCACCACCACCCTTGGCCTCTGGAAACACCATATATTTT. Full variable domain (outside the CDR3, taken from reference TRBV18 and TRBJ1-3): NAGVMQNPRHLVRRRGQEARLRCSPMKGHSHVYWYRQLPEEGLKFMVYLQKENIIDESGMPKERFSAEFPKEGPSILRIQQVVRGDSAAYFCASSPPPLASGNTIYFGEGSWLTVV.